The 14 T cell receptor beta chains reported below all come from one sample, sequenced in a study of technical replicates of blood from several donors. Only in-frame clones appear in the TCRdb table, and some are missing; sequencing was by immunoSEQ multiplex PCR. The table shows approximately 70,000 clones, with approximately 96% occurring only once. Sequencing used T cells isolated from PBMCs. The receptors were gathered from a human donor in good health.

This clone appeared a single time. The V call is TRBV11-2, the J call TRBJ2-1; 7 nucleotides line up with TRBD2. CDR1 and CDR2 (germline): SGHAT, FQNNGV. The CDR3 extends over 15 amino acids. V was pared by 2 bases and J by 8 bases, with 9 bases of the junction left unmatched. The CDR3 DNA follows: TGTGCCAGCAGCTTAACTCCGGGAGGAAGGGATGAGCAGTTCTTC. It is translated as CASSLTPGGRDEQFF.

This clone was observed once. The V call is TRBV29-1, the J call TRBJ2-3, with D tentatively TRBD1 (8 bases). The CDR3 sequence is 12 residues long. The germline V gene has CDR1 SQVTM and CDR2 ANQGSEA. Trimming left V 6 bases short and J 6 bases short, with 13 bases between. CDR3 in amino acids: CSVGQGGDTQYF. DNA for the CDR3: TGCAGCGTCGGACAGGGAGGGGATACGCAGTATTTT.

The chain couples TRBV19 to TRBJ2-1; 9 bases map to TRBD2. From germline, CDR1 is LNHDA and CDR2 SQIVND (reference sequence). The CDR3 covers 15 residues. V lost 4 bases, J lost 8 bases, and 9 bases stayed unmatched. CDR3 region: CASSRGTSKFDEQFF. The CDR3 nucleotides read TGTGCCAGTAGTAGAGGGACTAGCAAATTCGATGAGCAGTTCTTC. Using reference TRBV19 and TRBJ2-1 for the parts outside the CDR3, the full variable domain is DGGITQSPKYLFRKEGQNVTLSCEQNLNHDAMYWYRQDPGQGLRLIYYSQIVNDFQKGDIAEGYSVSREKKESFPLTVTSAQKNPTAFYLCASSRGTSKFDEQFFGPGTRLTVL.

The rearrangement links TRBV11-3 to TRBJ2-3, with D maybe TRBD2 (6 bases). There are 15 residues in the CDR3. Germline lookup yields CDR1 SGHNT and CDR2 YENEEA. With 0 bases removed from V and 6 bases from J, the gap between germline ends came to 13 bases. The CDR3 region is CASSLETGREDTQYF. CDR3 nucleotide sequence: TGTGCCAGCAGCTTAGAAACCGGGAGAGAGGATACGCAGTATTTT.

The chain is built from TRBV11-2 and TRBJ2-7; 9 bases agree with TRBD2. V was pared by 5 bases and J by 11 bases, with 7 bases of the junction left unmatched. The CDR3 sequence is 12 residues long. CDR1 SGHAT and CDR2 FQNNGV come from the germline V gene. CDR3 DNA: TGTGCCAGCAGCCTTAGCGGGAGAGGGAAGTACTTC. This gives the protein CASSLSGRGKYF. Complete variable domain (other parts from reference TRBV11-2 and TRBJ2-7): EAGVAQSPRYKIIEKRQSVAFWCNPISGHATLYWYQQILGQGPKLLIQFQNNGVVDDSQLPKDRFSAERLKGVDSTLKIQPAKLEDSAVYLCASSLSGRGKYFGPGTRLTVT.

The chain is built from TRBV27 and TRBJ1-4; 10 bases fit TRBD1. Germline trimming cut 1 base from V and 7 bases from J; bases unmatched to any gene: 6. Germline CDR1 MNHEY, CDR2 SMNVEV (reference sequence). The CDR3 runs 16 residues. CDR3 nucleotides: TGTGCCAGCAGTTTATTTTTCCGGACAGGGGGTGAAAAACTGTTTTTT. Encoded protein: CASSLFFRTGGEKLFF.

This clone came up once. This sequence joins TRBV5-8 and TRBJ2-5, with 9 positions matching TRBD2. V was clipped by 4 bases and J by 2 bases; unmatched bases: 3. The CDR3 has 14 residues. Per the germline V gene, CDR1 is SGHTS and CDR2 is YDEGEE. The CDR3 sequence: CASSLGLAQETQYF. The CDR3 bases are TGTGCCAGCAGCCTCGGACTAGCGCAAGAGACCCAGTACTTC.

The rearrangement links TRBV7-2 to TRBJ1-1; D not resolved. This CDR3 region has 16 residues. V lost 3 bases, J lost 3 bases, and 17 bases lay in between. CDR1 and CDR2 (germline): SGHTA, FQGNSA. CDR3 protein: CASSLGVGSGYTEAFF. CDR3 DNA: TGTGCCAGCAGCTTGGGTGTGGGCAGTGGGTACACTGAAGCTTTCTTT.

This chain uses TRBV11-3 with TRBJ2-2; TRBD1 might be the D (5 bases). The CDR3 runs to 14 residues. V lost 5 bases to trimming and J lost 1 base, with 8 bases between them. Per germline, CDR1 SGHNT and CDR2 YENEEA. This CDR3 is CASSPTGNTGELFF. As DNA, the CDR3 is TGTGCCAGCAGCCCCACAGGGAACACCGGGGAGCTGTTTTTT.

The V call is TRBV28, the J call TRBJ2-2; D not certain. The CDR3 has 15 amino acids. V was cut by 7 bases and J by 2 bases, with 14 bases left in between. Germline V CDR1 and CDR2: MDHEN, SYDVKM. The CDR3 DNA sequence: TGTGCCAGCAACTTTCCCCAACGTAACACCGGGGAGCTGTTTTTT. Its translation is CASNFPQRNTGELFF.

The chain links TRBV13 to TRBJ2-1; no clear D gene. V lost 0 bases and J 3 bases, leaving 15 bases between the germline ends. The CDR3 has 17 residues. Germline assignment: CDR1 PRHDT and CDR2 FYEKMQ (reference sequence). CDR3 bases: TGTGCCAGCAGCTTAGGTTATGGCAGTCGCGGCTACAATGAGCAGTTCTTC. Its protein is CASSLGYGSRGYNEQFF.

The rearrangement joins TRBV2 to TRBJ2-1; 11 bases agree with TRBD2. Germline values: CDR1 SNHLY, CDR2 FYNNEI. Losses at the gene ends were 6 bases for V and 6 bases for J; bases not matched to a gene: 1. This CDR3 contains 13 residues. CDR3 loop: CASRLAGGNEQFF. In DNA, the CDR3 is TGTGCCAGCAGGCTAGCGGGAGGCAATGAGCAGTTCTTC. The whole variable domain, remainder taken from reference TRBV2 and TRBJ2-1, is EPEVTQTPSHQVTQMGQEVILRCVPISNHLYFYWYRQILGQKVEFLVSFYNNEISEKSEIFDDQFSVERPDGSNFTLKIRSTKLEDSAMYFCASRLAGGNEQFFGPGTRLTVL.

The CDR3 DNA is TGTGCCAGCAGCTTTACCGGTTATGGCTACACCTTC. As protein: CASSFTGYGYTF. This chain connects TRBV7-2 to TRBJ1-2, with D uncertain. V was shortened by 3 bases and J by 5 bases, with 7 bases between the two germline ends. Germline lookup yields CDR1 SGHTA and CDR2 FQGNSA. The CDR3 extends over 12 amino acids.

V is TRBV7-8 and J is TRBJ2-5; D not certain. The CDR3 loop spans 15 amino acids. V lost 0 bases to trimming and J lost 0 bases, with 8 bases between them. The germline gives CDR1 SGHVS, CDR2 FQNEAQ. CDR3 DNA: TGTGCCAGCAGCTTAGCGGCAGCGTACCAAGAGACCCAGTACTTC. Its translation is CASSLAAAYQETQYF.